This section outlines one TCR beta chain sequence together with its context. The germline gives CDR1 SGHVS, CDR2 FQNEAQ. The CDR3 totals 16 residues. V was clipped by 2 bases and J by 0 bases; unmatched bases: 4. Method: immunoSEQ multiplex PCR; TCRdb's copy keeps in-frame clones and lacks some. Counted here are approximately 450,000 clones, 75% to 90% occurring once; the ten biggest clones make up 4% to 5.5%. The record originates from a study of blood T cell repertoires in COVID-19. The V call is TRBV7-8, the J call TRBJ2-3, with 8 nucleotides matching TRBD2. The specimen was peripheral blood. This sequence was found in a woman in her twenties or thirties with acute or convalescent COVID-19. The CDR3 protein is CASSLWLAGSTDTQYF. The CDR3, as DNA: TGTGCCAGCAGCTTATGGCTAGCGGGTAGCACAGATACGCAGTATTTT.